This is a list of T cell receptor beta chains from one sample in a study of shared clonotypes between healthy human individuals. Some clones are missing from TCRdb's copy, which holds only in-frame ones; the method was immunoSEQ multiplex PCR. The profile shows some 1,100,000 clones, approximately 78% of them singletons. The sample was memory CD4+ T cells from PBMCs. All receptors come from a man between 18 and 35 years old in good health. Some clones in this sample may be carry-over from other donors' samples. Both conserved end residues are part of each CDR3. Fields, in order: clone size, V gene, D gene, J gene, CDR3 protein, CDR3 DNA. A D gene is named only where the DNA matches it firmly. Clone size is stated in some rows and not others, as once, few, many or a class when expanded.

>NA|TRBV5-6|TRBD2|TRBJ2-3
CASSLERERPDTQYF
TGTGCCAGCAGCCTGGAGCGGGAGCGGCCAGATACGCAGTATTTT
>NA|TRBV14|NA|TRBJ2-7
CASSQSRVGQYF
TGTGCCAGCAGCCAAAGCAGGGTTGGGCAGTACTTC
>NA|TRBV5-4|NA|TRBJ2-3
CASSLGGADTTDTQYF
TGTGCCAGCAGCCTCGGTGGGGCCGATACAACAGATACGCAGTATTTT
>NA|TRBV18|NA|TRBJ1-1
CASSPPIQFGGTEAFF
TGTGCCAGCTCACCACCTATCCAGTTTGGGGGGACTGAAGCTTTCTTT
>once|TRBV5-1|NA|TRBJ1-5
CASSLDGVGNQPQHF
TGCGCCAGCAGCTTGGACGGTGTTGGCAATCAGCCCCAGCATTTT
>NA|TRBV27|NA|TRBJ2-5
CASSPGFLIAQETQYF
TGTGCCAGCAGTCCGGGGTTTCTCATAGCCCAAGAGACCCAGTACTTC
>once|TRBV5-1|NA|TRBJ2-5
CASSLGFGGQETQYF
TGCGCCAGCAGCTTGGGCTTTGGCGGTCAAGAGACCCAGTACTTC
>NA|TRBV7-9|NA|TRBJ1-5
CASSLDRGDQPQHF
TGTGCCAGCAGCTTGGATAGGGGGGATCAGCCCCAGCATTTT
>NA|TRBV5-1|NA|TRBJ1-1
CASSLGGRNTEAFF
TGCGCCAGCAGCTTGGGGGGACGGAACACTGAAGCTTTCTTT
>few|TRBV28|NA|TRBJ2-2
CASKGEGRRTGELFF
TGTGCCAGCAAAGGGGAAGGCCGCCGCACCGGGGAGCTGTTTTTT
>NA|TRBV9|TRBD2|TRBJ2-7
CASSDGLAGVSEQYF
TGTGCCAGCAGCGACGGACTAGCGGGAGTATCCGAGCAGTACTTC
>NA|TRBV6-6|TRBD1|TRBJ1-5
CASSREDRAGEPQHF
TGTGCCAGCAGTCGGGAGGACAGGGCGGGAGAGCCCCAGCATTTT
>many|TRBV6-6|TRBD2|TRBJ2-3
CASRTLAGVIDTQYF
TGTGCCAGCAGGACCCTAGCGGGAGTCATAGATACGCAGTATTTT
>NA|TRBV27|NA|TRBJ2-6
CASSLKASGANVLTF
TGTGCCAGCAGTTTGAAAGCATCTGGGGCCAACGTCCTGACTTTC
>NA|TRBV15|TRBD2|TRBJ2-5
CATGFSGGTGETQYF
TGTGCCACCGGGTTCTCGGGAGGGACTGGTGAGACCCAGTACTTC
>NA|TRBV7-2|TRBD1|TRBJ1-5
CASSFAGTANQPQHF
TGTGCCAGCAGCTTCGCCGGGACAGCGAATCAGCCCCAGCATTTT
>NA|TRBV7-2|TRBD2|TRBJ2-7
CASSPRTSGGGYEQYF
TGTGCCAGCAGCCCTCGGACTAGCGGGGGGGGATACGAGCAGTACTTC
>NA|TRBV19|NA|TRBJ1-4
CASERMTGRYSNEKLFF
TGTGCCAGTGAACGAATGACAGGACGATACTCCAATGAAAAACTGTTTTTT
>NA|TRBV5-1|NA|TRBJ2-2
CASSGLYNTGELFF
TGCGCCAGCTCGGGACTCTATAACACCGGGGAGCTGTTTTTT
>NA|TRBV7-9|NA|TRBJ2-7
CASSWLAYSYEQYF
TGTGCCAGCAGCTGGCTAGCGTACTCCTACGAGCAGTACTTC
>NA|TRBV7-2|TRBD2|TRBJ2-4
CASSLGGTSGIIGIQYF
TGTGCCAGCAGCTTAGGGGGGACTAGCGGGATTATCGGCATTCAGTACTTC
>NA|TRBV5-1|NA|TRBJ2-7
CASSLDGGRGQYF
TGCGCCAGCAGCTTGGATGGGGGAAGGGGGCAGTACTTC
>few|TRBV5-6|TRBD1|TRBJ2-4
CASSLRGPYNIQYF
TGTGCCAGCAGCTTGAGGGGGCCCTATAACATTCAGTACTTC
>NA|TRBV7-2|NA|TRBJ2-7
CASSAGRGNYEQYF
TGTGCCAGCAGCGCAGGACGGGGAAATTACGAGCAGTACTTC
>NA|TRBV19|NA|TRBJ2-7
CASSIRGRTDEQYF
TGTGCCAGTAGTATTCGTGGTAGGACGGACGAGCAGTACTTC
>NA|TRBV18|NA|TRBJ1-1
CASSPTRENTEAFF
TGTGCCAGCTCTCCCACGCGGGAGAACACTGAAGCTTTCTTT
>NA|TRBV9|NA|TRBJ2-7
CASSPGTWDEQYF
TGTGCCAGCAGCCCGGGGACCTGGGACGAGCAGTACTTC
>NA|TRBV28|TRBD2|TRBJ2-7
CASSSRWTSGLSYEQYF
TGTGCCAGCAGTTCCCGATGGACTAGCGGCCTCTCCTACGAGCAGTACTTC
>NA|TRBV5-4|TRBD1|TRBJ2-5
CASSLKGAQETQYF
TGTGCCAGCAGCTTGAAGGGGGCCCAAGAGACCCAGTACTTC
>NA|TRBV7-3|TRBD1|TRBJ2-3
CASSLEGADTQYF
TGTGCCAGCAGCTTAGAGGGGGCTGATACGCAGTATTTT
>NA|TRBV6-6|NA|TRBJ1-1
CASTGPNLNTEAFF
TGTGCCAGCACTGGCCCCAACCTGAACACTGAAGCTTTCTTT
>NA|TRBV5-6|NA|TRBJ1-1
CASSFGAGVQTEAFF
TGTGCCAGCAGCTTTGGGGCCGGGGTGCAGACTGAAGCTTTCTTT
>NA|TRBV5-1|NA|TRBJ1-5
CASSLGAQNQPQHF
TGCGCCAGCAGCTTGGGTGCGCAGAATCAGCCCCAGCATTTT
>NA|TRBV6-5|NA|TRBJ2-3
CASTTAGDTQYF
TGTGCCAGCACCACCGCTGGAGATACGCAGTATTTT
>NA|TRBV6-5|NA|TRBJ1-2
CASSSGGGHWGYTF
TGTGCCAGCAGTTCCGGGGGGGGCCACTGGGGCTACACCTTC
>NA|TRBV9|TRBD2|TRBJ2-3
CASSVGAGGINTDTQYF
TGTGCCAGCAGCGTAGGGGCGGGAGGGATCAACACAGATACGCAGTATTTT
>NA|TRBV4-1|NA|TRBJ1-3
CASSQELQANTIYF
TGCGCCAGCAGCCAAGAGTTACAGGCGAACACCATATATTTT
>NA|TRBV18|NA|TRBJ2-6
CASSPGVVSGANVLTF
TGTGCCAGCTCACCAGGGGTAGTGTCTGGGGCCAACGTCCTGACTTTC
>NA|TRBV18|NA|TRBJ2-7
CASSPFEDYEQYF
TGTGCCAGCTCACCCTTTGAGGACTACGAGCAGTACTTC